Listed below are T cell receptor beta chains from one sample, sequenced in a study of beta chain features in type 1 diabetes. This table comes from immunoSEQ multiplex PCR, and its TCRdb copy is limited to in-frame clones, with some not included. The sample contains about 470,000 clones, roughly 31% of which appear only once. The source material was naive CD4+ T cells from blood. The receptors stem from a man aged 18 to 29 in good health. The CDR3 runs from the conserved cysteine through the conserved F or W. A D gene is named only where the DNA matches it firmly. Rows may omit the clone size; those that give it use once, few, many or a size class.

v_gene	j_gene	abundance	d_gene	CDR3aa	CDR3nt
TRBV29-1	TRBJ2-7	few	NA	CSVEGWGPPYEQYF	TGCAGCGTTGAAGGTTGGGGGCCGCCCTACGAGCAGTACTTC
TRBV27	TRBJ1-2	few	NA	CASGKAGVGYGYTF	TGTGCCAGCGGGAAGGCAGGGGTCGGCTATGGCTACACCTTC
TRBV5-1	TRBJ1-1	few	NA	CASSLEQGLTEAFF	TGCGCCAGCAGCTTGGAACAGGGCCTGACTGAAGCTTTCTTT
TRBV13	TRBJ2-3	NA	NA	CASSFVSSRDTQYF	TGTGCCAGCAGCTTCGTTAGTTCCCGAGATACGCAGTATTTT
TRBV7-2	TRBJ2-4	once	NA	CASSQVAGPGDIQYF	TGTGCCAGCAGCCAAGTGGCAGGCCCAGGGGACATTCAGTACTTC
TRBV4-1	TRBJ2-5	few	NA	CASSQERTSGAQYF	TGCGCCAGCAGCCAAGAACGGACGTCGGGGGCCCAGTACTTC
TRBV4-1	TRBJ2-5	few	NA	CASSQVYLQETQYF	TGCGCCAGCAGCCAAGTATACCTACAAGAGACCCAGTACTTC
TRBV19	TRBJ2-1	NA	TRBD2	CASSPQGDYYNEQFF	TGTGCCAGTAGTCCCCAAGGGGACTACTACAATGAGCAGTTCTTC
TRBV6-6	TRBJ2-3	NA	NA	CASSYEADTQYF	TGTGCCAGCAGTTATGAAGCAGATACGCAGTATTTT
TRBV13	TRBJ2-5	NA	NA	CASSLGVTEETQYF	TGTGCCAGCAGCTTAGGCGTGACAGAAGAGACCCAGTACTTC
TRBV30	TRBJ2-5	NA	NA	CAWSQASGEETQYF	TGTGCCTGGAGTCAAGCCTCCGGGGAAGAGACCCAGTACTTC
TRBV30	TRBJ2-7	NA	NA	CAWSAGFASSYEQYF	TGTGCCTGGAGTGCCGGGTTTGCCAGCTCCTACGAGCAGTACTTC
TRBV30	TRBJ2-1	NA	NA	CAWSVLVRGNEQFF	TGTGCCTGGAGTGTCCTGGTGCGGGGTAATGAGCAGTTCTTC
TRBV7-8	TRBJ2-1	NA	TRBD2	CASSLALGASGNSHNEQFF	TGTGCCAGCAGCTTAGCCCTCGGGGCTAGCGGGAATTCCCACAATGAGCAGTTCTTC
TRBV7-8	TRBJ2-7	NA	NA	CASSLERAYEQYF	TGTGCCAGCAGCTTAGAGCGAGCCTACGAGCAGTACTTC
TRBV5-1	TRBJ1-3	NA	TRBD1	CASSSGTASGNTIYF	TGCGCCAGCAGCTCAGGGACAGCCTCTGGAAACACCATATATTTT
TRBV18	TRBJ2-1	NA	NA	CASSPWNDNEQFF	TGTGCCAGCTCACCGTGGAATGACAATGAGCAGTTCTTC
TRBV7-2	TRBJ2-1	NA	TRBD2	CASSQTRGAYNEQFF	TGTGCCAGCAGCCAGACGCGGGGGGCCTACAATGAGCAGTTCTTC
TRBV5-1	TRBJ1-2	NA	NA	CASSAPTSSDGYTF	TGCGCCAGCAGCGCGCCGACAAGCTCGGATGGCTACACCTTC
TRBV7-9	TRBJ2-7	few	TRBD1	CASSLQGDSYEQYF	TGTGCCAGCAGCCTACAGGGGGATAGCTACGAGCAGTACTTC
TRBV30	TRBJ2-3	NA	TRBD2	CAWRLAGGADTQYF	TGTGCCTGGAGGTTAGCGGGAGGCGCAGATACGCAGTATTTT
TRBV19	TRBJ2-2	NA	NA	CATGSDTGELFF	TGTGCCACTGGCAGTGACACCGGGGAGCTGTTTTTT
TRBV11-1	TRBJ2-3	few	NA	CASSSGQPQTDTQYF	TGTGCCAGCAGCAGCGGCCAGCCCCAAACAGATACGCAGTATTTT
TRBV30	TRBJ2-3	NA	NA	CAWSVRVESTDTQYF	TGTGCCTGGAGTGTACGGGTGGAAAGCACAGATACGCAGTATTTT
TRBV30	TRBJ2-2	NA	TRBD2	CAWSVLARGELFF	TGTGCCTGGAGTGTACTAGCGCGCGGGGAGCTGTTTTTT
TRBV7-6	TRBJ2-7	NA	TRBD1	CASSLDVGTGVYEQYF	TGTGCCAGCAGCTTAGATGTCGGGACAGGGGTGTACGAGCAGTACTTC
TRBV2	TRBJ2-7	few	TRBD1	CASSDREHEQYF	TGTGCCAGCAGCGACAGGGAACACGAGCAGTACTTC
TRBV6-6	TRBJ1-4	NA	TRBD1	CASTRQGEVPNEKLFF	TGTGCCAGCACCCGACAGGGGGAAGTCCCTAATGAAAAACTGTTTTTT
TRBV30	TRBJ1-2	few	NA	CAWSATLKWAF	TGTGCCTGGAGTGCGACACTTAAGTGGGCCTTC
TRBV4-1	TRBJ2-7	NA	NA	CASSQDPLGDGYEQYF	TGCGCCAGCAGCCAAGATCCCTTAGGTGACGGGTACGAGCAGTACTTC
TRBV29-1	TRBJ2-7	NA	TRBD2	CSVGSGRVYEQYF	TGCAGCGTCGGTAGCGGGAGGGTCTACGAGCAGTACTTC
TRBV7-2	TRBJ1-1	few	NA	CASSPQGNTEAFF	TGTGCCAGCAGCCCGCAGGGGAACACTGAAGCTTTCTTT
TRBV5-1	TRBJ2-5	few	TRBD1	CASSLGTGQETQYF	TGCGCCAGCAGCTTGGGGACAGGGCAAGAGACCCAGTACTTC
TRBV9	TRBJ2-1	few	NA	CASSARQSSYNEQFF	TGTGCCAGCAGCGCTCGGCAGAGCTCCTACAATGAGCAGTTCTTC
TRBV5-4	TRBJ2-1	NA	NA	CASSFRTDNEQFF	TGTGCCAGCAGCTTCCGTACTGACAATGAGCAGTTCTTC
TRBV7-9	TRBJ1-2	NA	NA	CASSLVAESYGYTF	TGTGCCAGCAGCTTAGTAGCAGAGTCCTATGGCTACACCTTC
TRBV9	TRBJ1-2	NA	NA	CASSVTGTNGYTF	TGTGCCAGCAGCGTCACGGGCACCAACGGCTACACCTTC
TRBV9	TRBJ2-3	NA	TRBD2	CASSVTPGRGGTDTQYF	TGTGCCAGCAGCGTCACCCCCGGGAGGGGAGGGACAGATACGCAGTATTTT
TRBV29-1	TRBJ2-1	few	TRBD1	CSLWDRAGEQFF	TGCAGCTTATGGGACAGGGCAGGTGAGCAGTTCTTC
TRBV29-1	TRBJ1-1	NA	NA	CSVDPSQGWGGAFF	TGCAGCGTTGACCCGTCCCAAGGGTGGGGTGGGGCTTTCTTT
TRBV18	TRBJ2-3	NA	NA	CASSKSTDTQYF	TGTGCCAGCTCAAAAAGCACAGATACGCAGTATTTT
TRBV7-2	TRBJ2-7	NA	NA	CASSLVPSETYEQYF	TGTGCCAGCAGCTTAGTCCCTAGCGAGACCTACGAGCAGTACTTC
TRBV29-1	TRBJ2-5	NA	TRBD1	CSVLQGAQTQYF	TGCAGCGTATTACAGGGGGCTCAGACCCAGTACTTC
TRBV30	TRBJ2-1	NA	NA	CAWRPIVDEQFF	TGTGCCTGGAGGCCTATAGTGGATGAGCAGTTCTTC
TRBV14	TRBJ2-2	NA	NA	CASSHRSGPNTGELFF	TGTGCCAGCAGCCACCGAAGCGGGCCGAACACCGGGGAGCTGTTTTTT
TRBV14	TRBJ2-7	NA	NA	CASSQRQHSYEQYF	TGTGCCAGCAGCCAACGACAGCACTCCTACGAGCAGTACTTC
TRBV18	TRBJ2-1	few	NA	CASSPPGFYGEQFF	TGTGCCAGCTCACCTCCGGGATTCTACGGTGAGCAGTTCTTC
TRBV25-1	TRBJ1-2	NA	NA	CASSELGHGPDGYTF	TGTGCCAGCAGTGAATTGGGCCACGGACCCGATGGCTACACCTTC
TRBV7-2	TRBJ2-7	NA	NA	CASSLALATYEQYF	TGTGCCAGCAGCTTAGCGCTAGCAACCTACGAGCAGTACTTC
TRBV20-1	TRBJ1-2	few	NA	CSASSSFGYTF	TGCAGTGCTAGTTCGAGTTTTGGCTACACCTTC
TRBV30	TRBJ2-2	few	NA	CACRRLANTGELFF	TGTGCCTGTCGAAGACTAGCGAACACCGGGGAGCTGTTTTTT
TRBV29-1	TRBJ2-1	few	NA	CSVEDLDHEQFF	TGCAGCGTTGAAGATTTAGACCATGAGCAGTTCTTC
TRBV5-1	TRBJ2-1	once	NA	CASSLASRSSYNEQFF	TGCGCCAGCAGCTTGGCTAGCCGGAGCTCCTACAATGAGCAGTTCTTC